These 25 T cell receptor beta chains were sequenced from one sample in a study of shared clonotypes between healthy human individuals (dated by TCRdb to 2018 to 2021). Libraries were made using the immunoSEQ multiplex PCR assay. TCRdb carries this immuneACCESS record with in-frame sequences only. Its versions omit some clonotypes, under half of them owing to an unresolved V gene in the studies checked, with the rest unexplained. The sample profile shows about half a million clones; about 74% of them were found once. Of the sample, approximately 12% is held by the ten largest clones. The sample comprised PBMCs. The receptors were sampled from a woman aged 35 to 49 in good health. Some clones in this sample may be carry-over from other donors' samples.

J is TRBJ2-5 and V is TRBV28; 11 bases fit TRBD2. V lost 2 bases and J lost 3; bases outside the gene matches: 5. The germline V gene has CDR1 MDHEN and CDR2 SYDVKM. This CDR3 has 16 residues. CDR3 in amino acids: CASSLTLTSGKETQYF. CDR3 bases: TGTGCCAGCAGTTTAACATTGACTAGCGGGAAAGAGACCCAGTACTTC.

V is TRBV18 and J is TRBJ2-1; possibly TRBD1 or TRBD2 for D (6 bases each). Germline loops: CDR1 KGHSH, CDR2 LQKENI. The CDR3 contains 15 residues. The V end was cut by 4 bases, the J end by 0 bases, with 10 bases between. DNA for the CDR3: TGTGCCAGCTCACGGGGGGCAGGCTCCTACAATGAGCAGTTCTTC. It translates to CASSRGAGSYNEQFF.

This clone was recorded a few times. The chain employs TRBV7-3 and TRBJ1-2; D unclear. This CDR3 is built from 13 residues. Trimming left V 5 bases short and J 7 bases short, with 14 bases between. Germline CDR1 is SGHTA and CDR2 is FQGTGA. The chain's CDR3 is CASSPTREGGYTF. DNA for the CDR3: TGTGCCAGCAGCCCGACAAGGGAGGGTGGCTACACCTTC.

This chain links TRBV6-1 with TRBJ2-3; 7 bases agree with TRBD1. This CDR3 contains 15 residues. Trimming cost V 3 bases and J 0 bases; bases outside gene matches: 3. Germline loops: CDR1 MNHNS, CDR2 SASEGT. The DNA for the CDR3 is TGTGCCAGCAGTGAGGAGACAGGGAGCACAGATACGCAGTATTTT. It specifies CASSEETGSTDTQYF.

The V gene is TRBV29-1, the J gene TRBJ2-7; the D is unclear. This CDR3 comprises 12 residues. From germline, CDR1 is SQVTM and CDR2 ANQGSEA. V gave up 1 base and J gave up 5 bases, with 9 bases separating them. CDR3 residues: CSVEGKVDEQYF. The CDR3 region has the DNA TGCAGCGTTGAAGGGAAGGTGGACGAGCAGTACTTC.

The table lists this clone with a count of one. The chain uses TRBV21-1 and TRBJ2-5; the table assigns TRBD2, which was not confirmed against the DNA. TRBV21-1 is designated a pseudogene. The CDR3 contains 18 residues. In DNA form, the CDR3 reads TGTGCCAGCAGCAAAGCATGGATACTAGCGGGATTCGGGGAGACCCAGTACTTC. Translated, it gives CASSKAWILAGFGETQYF.

On this clone: The likely explanation is a read error, given a far larger clone one base away. The rearrangement uses TRBV5-6 and TRBJ1-2; D is ambiguous. The ends were cut back, 3 bases at V and 8 bases at J, with 20 bases in the middle. Germline V gene lookup returns CDR1 SGHDT and CDR2 YYEEEE. The CDR3 runs 15 residues. CDR3 sequence (DNA): TGTGCCAGCAGCTCCCGGAACAGCGCCTTGGAGGGCTACACCTTC. Protein sequence: CASSSRNSALEGYTF.

V is TRBV7-9 and J is TRBJ2-7; maybe TRBD1 (5 bases). The CDR3 loop spans 14 amino acids. Trimming removed 4 bases from V and 4 bases from J, with 14 bases in between. Per germline, CDR1 SEHNR and CDR2 FQNEAQ (reference sequence). The CDR3 region is CASSSDSVGYEQYF. CDR3 nucleotide sequence: TGTGCCAGCAGCTCCGACAGCGTAGGGTACGAGCAGTACTTC.

This chain joins TRBV5-1 and TRBJ2-5, with TRBD2 matching 7 bases. CDR3 length: 15 residues. J gave up 2 bases and V 0 bases, and 4 bases lay outside the gene matches. The germline CDR1 and CDR2 sequences are SGHRS and YFSETQ. The CDR3 spells CASSLVPGGQETQYF. The CDR3 coding sequence is TGCGCCAGCAGCTTGGTCCCCGGGGGGCAAGAGACCCAGTACTTC.

The genes are TRBV11-2 and TRBJ2-1; TRBD2 matches 14 bases. Trimming cost V 7 bases and J 10 bases; bases outside gene matches: 9. This CDR3 region has 15 residues. Germline V gene data show CDR1 as SGHAT and CDR2 as FQNNGV. In nucleotides, the CDR3 is TGTGCCAGCACCCTGGGACTAGCGGGAGAATTAGAGCAGTTCTTC. Translated, it gives CASTLGLAGELEQFF.

This clone appeared a few times. The rearrangement uses TRBV18 and TRBJ1-3, with D uncertain. This CDR3 spans 15 amino acids. Per germline, CDR1 KGHSH and CDR2 LQKENI. Trimming took 0 bases from V and 0 from J, leaving 6 bases between them. The CDR3 spells CASSPPYSSGNTIYF. The CDR3 DNA follows: TGTGCCAGCTCACCACCATACAGCTCTGGAAACACCATATATTTT. Full variable domain (outside the CDR3, taken from reference TRBV18 and TRBJ1-3): NAGVMQNPRHLVRRRGQEARLRCSPMKGHSHVYWYRQLPEEGLKFMVYLQKENIIDESGMPKERFSAEFPKEGPSILRIQQVVRGDSAAYFCASSPPYSSGNTIYFGEGSWLTVV.

This sequence joins TRBV7-8 and TRBJ2-3, with 8 bases fitting TRBD2. V trimming: 9 bases; J trimming: 5 bases; junction bases outside the gene matches: 10. Germline-derived CDR1 and CDR2 are SGHVS and FQNEAQ. The CDR3 length is 14 residues. The CDR3 is CASRPSGRGDTQYF. CDR3 nucleotide sequence: TGTGCCAGTCGACCAAGCGGGAGAGGAGATACGCAGTATTTT.

On this clone itself: This CDR3 is also generated by other DNA sequences in the sample. The J gene is TRBJ2-7, the V gene TRBV6-5, with D uncertain. This CDR3 is built from 12 residues. The germline V gene has CDR1 MNHEY and CDR2 SVGAGI. Trimming cost V 0 bases and J 3 bases, with 3 bases left between them. The DNA for the CDR3 is TGTGCCAGCAGTTACTCCCGCTACGAGCAGTACTTC. Its protein product is CASSYSRYEQYF.

This chain links TRBV4-2 with TRBJ1-2; no clear D gene. Germline V gene lookup returns CDR1 LGHNA and CDR2 YNFKEQ. V lost 1 base and J lost 8, with 17 bases in between. This CDR3 spans 15 amino acids. CDR3 DNA: TGTGCCAGCAGCCAAGCTTTTCAGGCCCCGGGCGGCTACACCTTC. Its translation is CASSQAFQAPGGYTF.

This chain uses TRBV28 with TRBJ1-4; unclear D gene. The CDR3 is 16 amino acids. Germline V lookup: CDR1 MDHEN, CDR2 SYDVKM. Trimming removed 4 bases at V and 10 bases at J, with 22 bases between. CDR3 in amino acids: CASSSPSGTPAGKLFF. DNA of the CDR3: TGTGCCAGCAGTTCCCCTTCGGGAACCCCGGCGGGAAAACTGTTTTTT.

The chain carries TRBV7-6 and TRBJ2-5; 7 nucleotides line up with TRBD2. The J call may be in error: the DNA end matches TRBJ2-7 better. The V gene's germline CDR1 is SGHVS and CDR2 FNYEAQ. The CDR3 runs 14 residues. The CDR3: CASSLGGSGYEQYF. The DNA of the CDR3 is TGTGCCAGCAGCTTAGGCGGGAGTGGCTACGAGCAGTACTTC.

The chain links TRBV18 to TRBJ1-2; tentatively, D is TRBD1 (6 bases). Trimming removed 6 bases from V and 4 bases from J, with 12 bases in between. Germline V gene data show CDR1 as KGHSH and CDR2 as LQKENI. The CDR3 runs 13 residues. CDR3 protein: CASSPTGSYGYTF. In DNA, the CDR3 is TGTGCCAGCTCGCCCACAGGGTCCTATGGCTACACCTTC. Full variable domain (remainder filled in from reference TRBV18 and TRBJ1-2): NAGVMQNPRHLVRRRGQEARLRCSPMKGHSHVYWYRQLPEEGLKFMVYLQKENIIDESGMPKERFSAEFPKEGPSILRIQQVVRGDSAAYFCASSPTGSYGYTFGSGTRLTVV.

The chain recombines TRBV2 with TRBJ1-5, with TRBD1 as a possible D gene (5 bases). The CDR3 has 14 amino acids. The germline V gene has CDR1 SNHLY and CDR2 FYNNEI. With 6 bases removed from V and 1 base from J, the gap between germline ends came to 10 bases. The DNA for the CDR3 is TGTGCCAGCAGCCGAGACAGAAGCAATCAGCCCCAGCATTTT. It translates to CASSRDRSNQPQHF.

A word on this clone: A read error likely explains this, since a far larger clone differs by one base. This same CDR3 is encoded by further DNA sequences in the sample. The chain uses TRBV29-1 and TRBJ2-1; 8 bases map to TRBD2. The CDR3 totals 15 residues. Trimming at V came to 2 bases and at J to 6 bases, leaving 9 bases not matched to a gene. The germline gives CDR1 SQVTM, CDR2 ANQGSEA. The DNA of the CDR3 is TGCAGCGTTGAACGGTCGGGGGGGCTGATCAATGAGCAGTTCTTC. It yields the protein CSVERSGGLINEQFF.

This clone was seen a few times. The chain is built from TRBV2 and TRBJ2-7, with D possibly being TRBD1 (6 bases). Germline assignment: CDR1 SNHLY and CDR2 FYNNEI. Trimming took off 6 bases at V and 2 bases at J, with 14 bases between the two ends. The CDR3 contains 14 residues. The CDR3 reads CASRPRQDPYEQYF. In DNA, the CDR3 is TGTGCCAGCAGACCTAGACAGGATCCCTACGAGCAGTACTTC.

In the case of this clone: A far larger clone is a single base away, which makes a read error likely. Other DNA sequences in the sample encode the same CDR3. This chain joins TRBV9 and TRBJ2-2; possible D gene TRBD2, 5 bases. Germline CDR1 reads SGDLS; CDR2 reads YYNGEE. The V end lost 0 bases, the J end lost 1 base, and 7 bases lay between the germline ends. The length of the CDR3 is 15 residues. The chain's CDR3 is CASSVVAGNTGELFF. CDR3 in DNA: TGTGCCAGCAGCGTAGTGGCGGGGAACACCGGGGAGCTGTTTTTT.

This clone has just a few counts. V and J are TRBV28 and TRBJ1-4; D is uncertain. There are 14 residues in the CDR3. The V end lost 6 bases, the J end lost 6 bases, and 14 bases lay between the germline ends. The germline CDR1 and CDR2 sequences are MDHEN and SYDVKM. The chain's CDR3 is CASRRPEDYEKLFF. Here the CDR3 DNA reads TGTGCCAGCAGACGGCCTGAGGATTATGAAAAACTGTTTTTT.

The chain carries TRBV30 and TRBJ1-5, with D unclear. Germline CDR1 is GTSNPN and CDR2 is SVGIG (reference sequence). V was trimmed by 6 bases and J by 1 base, leaving 13 bases between them. The CDR3 extends over 14 amino acids. CDR3 in DNA: TGTGCCTGCCAAGACACCCGGAGCAATCAGCCCCAGCATTTT. Its protein is CACQDTRSNQPQHF.

The chain couples TRBV10-3 to TRBJ2-2; TRBD1 might be the D (5 bases). Looked up from germline, CDR1 is ENHRY and CDR2 is SYGVKD. The CDR3 consists of 14 residues. V was shortened by 3 bases and J by 3 bases, with 8 bases between the two germline ends. This chain's CDR3 is CAISEGRDTGELFF. In DNA form, the CDR3 reads TGTGCCATCAGTGAAGGCAGGGACACCGGGGAGCTGTTTTTT.

CDR3 amino acids: CASSSTQPQHF. The CDR3 DNA follows: TGTGCCAGCAGTTCCACCCAGCCCCAGCATTTT. V usage is TRBV28 and J usage is TRBJ1-5; no reliable D call. In germline, CDR1 is MDHEN, CDR2 SYDVKM. There are 11 residues in the CDR3. V lost 4 bases to trimming and J lost 7 bases, with 5 bases between them.